This T cell receptor (beta chain) came from a study of technical replicates of blood from four donors. This clone has just one count. Trimming removed 1 base from V and 4 bases from J, with 11 bases in between. Germline V lookup: CDR1 SGDLS, CDR2 YYNGEE. The CDR3 runs to 15 residues. The protocol was immunoSEQ multiplex PCR, while the TCRdb copy is restricted to in-frame clones and leaves out a portion. The profile shows tens of thousands of clones, around 93% of them singletons. The receptor was derived from a human donor in good health. The V gene is TRBV9, the J gene TRBJ2-2; a possible D gene is TRBD2 (6 bases). The sample consisted of T cells isolated from PBMCs. In DNA form, the CDR3 reads TGTGCCAGCAGCGTATACCGGGAGCTCACCGGGGAGCTGTTTTTT. Amino acids: CASSVYRELTGELFF.